This T cell receptor beta chain was found in a study of T cell responses to AZD1222 COVID-19 vaccine (dated by TCRdb to the early 2020s). Some background on the complete study: A total of over 230 trial participants underwent TCR sequencing, of whom some 210 received two doses of AZD1222 and approximately 25 received two doses of the MenACWY control vaccine. Enrollment into the trials was organized by age into subgroups of 18-55, 56-69 and 70-plus years, and those subgroups contained roughly 150, 30 and 60 TCR-sequenced participants, respectively.

This clone occurred a few times. Its recognized antigen is unknown. Nothing much larger sits one base from this clone, and base qualities are not available. V sheds 8 bases and J sheds 5 bases, leaving 15 bases between their ends. As encoded in the germline V gene (reference sequence), CDR1 is LGHDT while CDR2 is YNNKEL. The CDR3 holds 13 amino acids from the cysteine to the phenylalanine. Just the 39-base CDR3 DNA is kept, in frame starting at base 1. General conclusions and limits of the study: Epitopes outside the regions mutated in the B.1.351 and B.1.1.7 variants were reportedly recognized by nearly half of the unique spike-specific TCRs. Participants were mostly white British and included more females than males, and it was suggested by the authors that clonal diversity may have been underestimated. Because no day 14 peak-response samples were available, repertoires were characterized only after the peak T cell response. Vaccine-associated CD4 TCRs spanned the whole spike protein, with dominant responses in regions 160-218 and 743-854. After two AZD1222 doses, spike-specific TCR breadth and depth were significantly higher than at day 0 and than in MenACWY recipients. In the small 56-69-year group, the increase in depth fell short of significance, most likely because of low power. Conclusions about previously exposed vaccinees are limited because only six or seven AZD1222 recipients were SARS-CoV-2 seropositive at baseline.

The CDR3 regions of human TCRbeta chains were analyzed by immunosequencing. Turning to the authors' computational methods: Repertoire TCRs were checked for matches against a reference library of SARS-CoV-2-specific TCRs that had been generated using the MIRA antigen-specificity platform. Breadth was defined as the fraction of unique TCRs that were SARS-CoV-2-associated. Depth was defined as the fraction of total T cells that were SARS-CoV-2-associated. Each spike-specific TCR was assigned to its reactive spike region and to a CD4 or CD8 class using the MIRA data. Log10-transformed breadth and depth values were compared by one-way ANOVA with Sidak's multiple comparisons tests. Not all clones reach the TCRdb copy of this immuneACCESS table, which keeps in-frame sequences only. Checked studies attribute under half of the gap to unresolved V genes and leave the rest unexplained. V and J calls and clone size are those listed in that table; D and trimming were worked out from the DNA. The sample table lists around 94,000 clones, roughly 85% of them with a count of one. More than 4% of the sample comes from the top ten.

The label giving this sample's time point can be read as: about 28 days (+/-7) after the second vaccine dose. Because spike-specific TCR depth and breadth did not differ between the two schedules, AZD1222 recipients who got a second dose at roughly 4 weeks were pooled with those who got a second dose at roughly 12 weeks. Vaccinee samples were obtained from the UK trials COV001 and COV002, which included a single-blind randomized controlled phase 2/3 trial of AZD1222 (ChAdOx1 nCoV-19) in healthy adults. For TCRbeta chain sequencing, PBMC samples were collected from trial participants at day 0 and at day 28 after the second dose.

Here the chain combines TRBV3-1 (or the pseudogene TRBV3-2) and TRBJ1-1, with no confident D gene call. Sequenced material: peripheral blood, taken 28 days after the second AZD1222 dose. The TCR comes from an adult who received the AZD1222 COVID-19 vaccine. The CDR3 protein is CASGETRATEAFF. The nucleotide sequence reads TGTGCCAGCGGGGAGACTCGGGCGACTGAAGCTTTCTTT.